Following are 5 T cell receptor beta chains from one sample sequenced in a study of T cell responses to AZD1222 COVID-19 vaccine. Sequenced by immunoSEQ multiplex PCR; TCRdb stores in-frame clones only, minus some. The sample lists roughly 120,000 clones; more than 75% were seen once. The source material was peripheral blood, sampled on day 0 of AZD1222 vaccination. Receptors originate from an adult in good health.

Only one count was recorded for this clone. CDR3 residues: CASRDAGIRPYEQYF. For the CDR3, the DNA is TGTGCCAGCAGAGACGCCGGGATCCGTCCTTACGAGCAGTACTTC. This chain links TRBV6-4 with TRBJ2-7; tentatively, D is TRBD2 (5 bases). Germline-derived CDR1 and CDR2 are MRHNA and SNTAGT. The CDR3 spans 15 residues. Trimming took 6 bases from V and 4 from J, leaving 19 bases between them.

V gene TRBV30 combines with J gene TRBJ2-2, with D possibly being TRBD1 or TRBD2 (5 bases each). The germline V and J ends were trimmed by 5 bases and 8 bases, with 15 bases remaining between them. Germline V gene sequence: CDR1 GTSNPN, CDR2 SVGIG (reference sequence). This CDR3 is built from 13 residues. The CDR3 region is CAWSGTSGGELFF. CDR3 DNA sequence: TGTGCCTGGTCAGGGACCTCCGGGGGGGAGCTGTTTTTT.

The J gene is TRBJ1-2, the V gene TRBV18, with 8 bases fitting TRBD1. The CDR3 extends over 14 amino acids. Per the germline V gene, CDR1 is KGHSH and CDR2 is LQKENI. V shed 4 bases, J shed 4 bases, and the junction held 5 bases outside the gene matches. CDR3 region: CASSQDRGFYGYTF. The CDR3 nucleotides are TGTGCCAGCTCACAAGACAGGGGTTTCTATGGCTACACCTTC. Full variable domain (remainder filled in from reference TRBV18 and TRBJ1-2): NAGVMQNPRHLVRRRGQEARLRCSPMKGHSHVYWYRQLPEEGLKFMVYLQKENIIDESGMPKERFSAEFPKEGPSILRIQQVVRGDSAAYFCASSQDRGFYGYTFGSGTRLTVV.

V gene TRBV5-1 combines with J gene TRBJ1-4; 8 bases align to TRBD1. Per germline, CDR1 SGHRS and CDR2 YFSETQ. V lost 4 bases to trimming and J lost 4 bases; unmatched junction nucleotides: 3. The CDR3 extends over 14 amino acids. The CDR3 region has the DNA TGCGCCAGCAGCGCAGGGGGCTATAATGAAAAACTGTTTTTT. Protein product: CASSAGGYNEKLFF.

The V gene is TRBV27, the J gene TRBJ1-5, with D hard to call. Germline V lookup: CDR1 MNHEY, CDR2 SMNVEV (reference sequence). With 3 bases removed from V and 6 bases from J, the gap between germline ends came to 9 bases. The CDR3 runs to 13 residues. CDR3 sequence: CASSFVGSQPQHF. The CDR3 DNA follows: TGTGCCAGCAGTTTCGTGGGAAGTCAGCCCCAGCATTTT.